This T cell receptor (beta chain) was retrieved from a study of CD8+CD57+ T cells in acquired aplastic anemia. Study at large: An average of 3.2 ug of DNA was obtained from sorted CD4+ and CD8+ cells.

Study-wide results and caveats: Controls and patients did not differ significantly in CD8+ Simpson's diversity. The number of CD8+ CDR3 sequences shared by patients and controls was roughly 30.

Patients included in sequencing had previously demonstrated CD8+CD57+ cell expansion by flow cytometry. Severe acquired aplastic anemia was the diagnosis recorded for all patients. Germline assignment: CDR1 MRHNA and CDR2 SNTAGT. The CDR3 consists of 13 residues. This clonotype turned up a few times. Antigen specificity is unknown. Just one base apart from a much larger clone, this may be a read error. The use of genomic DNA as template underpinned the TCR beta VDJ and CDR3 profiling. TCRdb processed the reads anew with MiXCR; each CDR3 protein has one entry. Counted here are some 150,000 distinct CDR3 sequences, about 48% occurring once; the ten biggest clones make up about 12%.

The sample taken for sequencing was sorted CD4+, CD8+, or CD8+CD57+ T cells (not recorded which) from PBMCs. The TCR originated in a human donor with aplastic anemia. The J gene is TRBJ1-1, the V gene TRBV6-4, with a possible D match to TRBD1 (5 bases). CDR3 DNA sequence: TGTTCCAGCAGTAAGACAGAGAACACTGAAGCTTTCTTT. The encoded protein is CSSSKTENTEAFF.